A selection of T cell receptor beta chains follows, all from one sample in a study of cytotoxic CD8 clonotypes in ibrutinib-treated CLL. The table came from immunoSEQ multiplex PCR; TCRdb's copy has only in-frame clones and leaves some out. The table records around 310,000 clones, approximately 80% of them present only once. Sequencing was performed on PBMCs, taken before ibrutinib treatment. The receptors derive from a human donor with chronic lymphocytic leukemia. Each CDR3 is given without its conserved first and last residue. Each record gives: V gene, clone size, CDR3 length, J gene, CDR3 protein. Clone size is not always given. Where it is, it says once, few, many or a class for expanded clones.

TRBV14,.,12,TRBJ2-1,ASSWGQLYNEQF
TRBV19,.,13,TRBJ2-3,ASMNRGRRTDTQY
TRBV30,.,12,TRBJ1-6,AWRQLSYNSPLH
TRBV18,.,11,TRBJ2-7,ASSYEGGTEQY
TRBV7-2,.,11,TRBJ2-6,ASSPEWANVLT
TRBV5-1,.,13,TRBJ1-5,ASSLSGNSNQPQH
TRBV4-1,.,13,TRBJ2-2,ASSQVGRGVGELF
TRBV4-2,.,16,TRBJ2-7,ASSQKGLGPSQHREQY
TRBV5-4,.,12,TRBJ2-2,ASSLVGGTGELF
TRBV9,.,9,TRBJ2-5,ASSEGGTQY
TRBV10-3,.,13,TRBJ2-3,AISPMREGTDTQY
TRBV11-2,.,13,TRBJ2-3,ASSLVGTSTDTQY
TRBV10-3,once,11,TRBJ2-7,AISATEFYEQY
TRBV5-1,.,13,TRBJ2-7,ASNSVAGVSYEQY
TRBV30,.,17,TRBJ2-7,AWSARRGTTLSSSYEQY
TRBV14,many,11,TRBJ1-2,ASSQELSRGYT
TRBV4-3,.,14,TRBJ2-2,ASSQDPAGAAGELF
TRBV11-1,.,13,TRBJ1-1,ASSFTGIMNTEAF
TRBV18,few,12,TRBJ2-7,ASSGGQGAYEQY
TRBV28,.,12,TRBJ1-1,ASSAGQLNTEAF
TRBV27,few,13,TRBJ2-2,ASSFLAGNTGELF
TRBV9,.,13,TRBJ2-4,ASSVEGKAKNIQY
TRBV28,.,12,TRBJ2-7,ASSLPDYMIEQY
TRBV7-2,.,12,TRBJ2-7,ASSKGSGNYEQY
TRBV28,.,11,TRBJ1-2,ASSLQGPYGYT
TRBV6-7,.,8,TRBJ1-2,ASSYGSGA
TRBV28,.,12,TRBJ2-7,ASSFVRGAYEQY
TRBV5-1,.,12,TRBJ1-5,ASSLTGTGEPQH
TRBV9,.,12,TRBJ2-1,ASQETSGSNEQF
TRBV15,.,13,TRBJ2-1,ATHMRQGAYNEQF
TRBV6-6,.,13,TRBJ2-3,ASKETGDFADTQY
TRBV28,.,11,TRBJ1-1,ASRETANTEAF
TRBV5-5,once,13,TRBJ2-1,ASSAARDSYNEQF
TRBV25-1,.,12,TRBJ1-6,ASSDSRTNSPLH
TRBV7-9,once,13,TRBJ2-7,ASSLPASGSGEQY
TRBV28,.,11,TRBJ1-3,ATRGYSGNTIY
TRBV4-2,.,10,TRBJ1-1,ASSQDRAKAF
TRBV30,.,11,TRBJ2-2,AWRFSGSRELF
TRBV28,few,9,TRBJ1-2,ASTLGDGYT
TRBV5-4,.,13,TRBJ2-7,ASSEGTSGFYEQY
TRBV18,.,13,TRBJ2-2,ASRERARYTGELF
TRBV18,once,12,TRBJ2-7,ASSPIRGTYEQY